The 15 T cell receptor beta chains listed next were all sequenced from one sample in a study of blood T cell repertoires in COVID-19. Some clones are missing from TCRdb's copy, which holds only in-frame ones; the method was immunoSEQ multiplex PCR. The data show about 64,000 clones, more than 75% seen once. The material sequenced was peripheral blood. The receptors originated from a human donor in a cohort sampled during active COVID-19.

This sequence joins TRBV23-1 and TRBJ1-6; tentative D call: TRBD1 (5 bases). TRBV23-1 is labeled an ORF, and its function is uncertain. The length of the CDR3 is 17 residues. Trimming shortened V by 0 bases and J by 1 base, and 10 bases separated the two germline ends. CDR3 sequence: CASSQSKGRSYNSPLHF. Here the CDR3 DNA reads TGCGCCAGCAGTCAATCTAAGGGGCGTTCCTATAATTCACCCCTCCACTTT.

This clone was seen a few times. The rearrangement joins TRBV6-6 to TRBJ1-2; tentative D call: TRBD1 (5 bases). With 8 bases removed from V and 4 bases from J, the gap between germline ends came to 11 bases. Germline assignment: CDR1 MNHNY and CDR2 SVGAGI (reference sequence). The CDR3 covers 12 residues. The CDR3: CASHGGGYGYTF. The CDR3, as DNA: TGTGCCAGCCATGGGGGAGGCTATGGCTACACCTTC.

The gene calls are TRBV18 and TRBJ1-3; D ambiguous. The CDR3 loop spans 16 amino acids. V was trimmed by 0 bases and J by 2 bases, leaving 11 bases between them. Looked up from germline, CDR1 is KGHSH and CDR2 is LQKENI. The DNA for the CDR3 is TGTGCCAGCTCACCACCTGTAGGAGGCACTGGAAACACCATATATTTT. Its translation is CASSPPVGGTGNTIYF.

V is TRBV24-1 and J is TRBJ2-5; D might be TRBD2 (5 bases). CDR1 and CDR2 from the germline V gene are KGHDR and SFDVKD. The CDR3 consists of 17 residues. V was cut by 2 bases and J by 5 bases, with 20 bases left in between. CDR3 sequence (DNA): TGTGCCACCAGTGATTGCGTAACCGGGGAGAGATGGGAGACCCAGTACTTC. As protein: CATSDCVTGERWETQYF.

This chain connects TRBV28 to TRBJ1-3; no clear D gene. This CDR3 is built from 14 residues. Germline CDR1 and CDR2: MDHEN and SYDVKM. Trimming took 6 bases from V and 4 from J, leaving 13 bases between them. The CDR3 region is CASSREGGGNTIYF. The CDR3, as DNA: TGTGCCAGCAGCCGAGAGGGTGGAGGAAACACCATATATTTT.

A word on this clone: In the same sample, other DNA sequences code for this CDR3. The chain employs TRBV28 and TRBJ1-2; a possible D gene is TRBD1 (5 bases). Per the germline V gene, CDR1 is MDHEN and CDR2 is SYDVKM. The V gene lost 2 bases and the J gene lost 3 bases, with 13 bases spanning the gap. The CDR3 consists of 15 residues. The CDR3 region is CASSLGGGGDYGYTF. In nucleotides, the CDR3 is TGTGCCAGCAGTTTAGGTGGGGGAGGGGACTATGGCTACACCTTC.

This CDR3 reads CASSSTTGVGGNTIYF. DNA of the CDR3: TGCGCCAGCAGCTCAACGACAGGGGTCGGAGGAAACACCATATATTTT. The gene calls are TRBV5-1 and TRBJ1-3; 8 bases line up with TRBD1. The CDR3 contains 16 residues. The ends lost 3 bases at V and 4 bases at J; junction bases unmatched: 9. Germline loops: CDR1 SGHRS, CDR2 YFSETQ.

The table lists this clone with a count of one. The J gene is TRBJ2-7, the V gene TRBV19, with 8 bases that match TRBD1. This CDR3 is built from 13 residues. CDR1 is LNHDA and CDR2 is SQIVND in the germline V gene (reference sequence). V dropped 6 bases and J dropped 3; count of bases not matched to a gene: 4. The DNA for the CDR3 is TGTGCCAGTAGCAGGGGGCTAAACTACGAGCAGTACGTC. Translated, it gives CASSRGLNYEQYV.

The chain combines TRBV5-5 with TRBJ2-7; D may be TRBD2 (6 bases). CDR1 SGHKS and CDR2 YYEKEE come from the germline V gene (reference sequence). The CDR3 runs to 15 residues. Trimming removed 0 bases at V and 6 bases at J, with 16 bases between. The CDR3 protein is CASSLGVQGGLEQYF. CDR3 in DNA: TGTGCCAGCAGCTTGGGGGTCCAGGGAGGCCTCGAGCAGTACTTC.

The genes are TRBV10-3 and TRBJ2-5; 10 bases are shared with TRBD2. V was pared by 10 bases and J by 4 bases, with 9 bases of the junction left unmatched. The CDR3 consists of 14 residues. Germline CDR1 reads ENHRY; CDR2 reads SYGVKD. This CDR3 reads CANAWASGGETQYF. DNA of the CDR3: TGTGCCAACGCTTGGGCTAGCGGGGGAGAGACCCAGTACTTC.

J is TRBJ2-1 and V is TRBV15; TRBD1 matches 9 bases. Germline V gene lookup returns CDR1 LNHNV and CDR2 YYDKDF (reference sequence). The ends lost 3 bases at V and 14 bases at J; junction bases unmatched: 11. The CDR3 runs to 14 residues. CDR3 protein: CATSSQSFGTGKFF. As DNA, the CDR3 is TGTGCCACCAGCAGCCAAAGTTTTGGGACAGGGAAGTTCTTC.

The chain is built from TRBV11-2 and TRBJ2-5; 13 bases are a match to TRBD2. Germline loops: CDR1 SGHAT, CDR2 FQNNGV. Trimming cost V 1 base and J 1 base; bases outside gene matches: 0. The CDR3 extends over 16 amino acids. The CDR3 sequence: CASSLGTSGGQETQYF. The CDR3 DNA is TGTGCCAGCAGCTTAGGGACTAGCGGGGGCCAAGAGACCCAGTACTTC.

The chain uses TRBV5-1 and TRBJ2-7; TRBD1 matches 7 bases. Germline CDR1 SGHRS, CDR2 YFSETQ. Trimming cost V 0 bases and J 6 bases; bases outside gene matches: 9. The CDR3 has 15 amino acids. The CDR3 is CASSLGETGFSEQYF. In DNA form, the CDR3 reads TGCGCCAGCAGCTTGGGTGAGACAGGGTTTTCCGAGCAGTACTTC.

The J gene is TRBJ2-5, the V gene TRBV4-1, with D possibly TRBD1 on 6 matching bases. CDR3 size: 15 residues. Looked up from germline, CDR1 is MGHRA and CDR2 is YSYEKL. Trimming pared 4 bases from V and 7 bases from J, leaving 19 bases between. Here the CDR3 reads CASSPWTQGEATQYF. For the CDR3, the DNA is TGCGCCAGCAGCCCCTGGACACAGGGAGAGGCGACCCAGTACTTC.

CDR3 nucleotides: TGCGCCAGCAGCTCAGGGACAGGCCAGTACTTC. Protein product: CASSSGTGQYF. The chain carries TRBV5-1 and TRBJ2-5; 8 positions match TRBD1. The V segment lost 3 bases and the J segment 10 bases; nucleotides outside the gene matches: 2. The CDR3 covers 11 residues. Per germline, CDR1 SGHRS and CDR2 YFSETQ.